Sequencing of this TCR beta chain was carried out in a study of T cells in Graves' hyperthyroidism and ophthalmopathy. Study-wide findings and caveats: Most thyroid clonotypes expanded above 0.001 were also detected in blood. The authors' 13 V-J model separated ophthalmopathy from stable hyperthyroidism.

Details on this clonotype: What it binds is unknown. A much larger clone is a single base away; this may be a read error.

What was amplified from RNA transcripts were TCR beta CDR3 regions. The TCR CDR3 first-round RT-PCR relied on the HTBI primer set. TCRdb recomputed calls from the multiplex PCR reads with MiXCR, one row per CDR3 protein. The sample lists 95,000 to 100,000 distinct CDR3 sequences, roughly half seen once, with 25% to 30% in the top ten. V lost 5 bases and J 3 bases, leaving 11 bases between the germline ends. The CDR3 totals 14 residues. CDR1 and CDR2 from the germline V gene are MNHEY and SVGAGI. The patients, who ranged from 18 to 65 in age, presented with newly diagnosed hyperthyroidism lasting under 2 months. Not enrolled were patients with uncontrolled infection, other autoimmune disease, pregnancy or lactation.

The sequenced material came from blood. The clonotype was recovered from a woman in her thirties or forties with Graves' hyperthyroidism. The chain combines TRBV6-5 with TRBJ1-5; a weak D match, TRBD1 (5 bases). The CDR3 loop is CASSIRGDNQPQHF. CDR3 sequence (DNA): TGTGCCAGCAGTATTCGGGGGGACAATCAGCCCCAGCATTTT.